The 28 T cell receptor beta chains given below trace back to one sample, sequenced in a study of T cell responses to AZD1222 COVID-19 vaccine (dated by TCRdb to about 2021). The time point label on this specimen signifies: about 28 days (+/-7) after the second vaccine dose. Receptors were amplified or captured by the immunoSEQ multiplex PCR assay. Imported from immuneACCESS, the table was reduced by TCRdb to in-frame sequences with V and J called. These copies leave out some clones; in studies compared against another copy, an unresolved V gene accounts for under half, and the cause of the remainder is not known. The sample table lists around 20,000 clones, about four fifths of them with a count of one. The ten largest clonotypes hold 21% of the sample. Sample: peripheral blood, taken 28 days after the second AZD1222 dose. All receptors come from an adult who received the AZD1222 COVID-19 vaccine.

The chain recombines TRBV4-3 with TRBJ1-6, with TRBD1 matching over 9 bases. Germline V CDR1 and CDR2: LGHNA, YSLEER. Unmatched junction bases numbered 8, after V lost 0 bases and J lost 5 bases. The CDR3 runs 18 residues. CDR3 sequence (DNA): TGCGCCAGCAGCCAAGAGGGTACAGGGGGCTTAGATAATTCACCCCTCCACTTT. Translated, it gives CASSQEGTGGLDNSPLHF.

Comments on this clone: Other DNA sequences in the same sample also yield this CDR3. The CDR3 sequence: CASSLGLAGGTDTQYF. CDR3 coding DNA: TGCGCCAGCAGCTTGGGACTAGCGGGAGGGACAGATACGCAGTATTTT. This chain joins TRBV5-1 and TRBJ2-3, with 14 bases matching TRBD2. Germline V gene lookup returns CDR1 SGHRS and CDR2 YFSETQ. V lost 0 bases, J lost 3 bases, and 0 bases stayed unmatched. The CDR3 loop spans 16 amino acids.

This clone has only one observation. The chain is built from TRBV5-1 and TRBJ2-5, with 9 positions matching TRBD1. Germline CDR1 SGHRS, CDR2 YFSETQ. V dropped 5 bases and J dropped 3; count of bases not matched to a gene: 5. This CDR3 has 14 amino acids. CDR3 in amino acids: CASSRDRVKETQYF. CDR3 DNA sequence: TGCGCCAGCAGTCGGGACAGGGTGAAAGAGACCCAGTACTTC. Full variable domain (missing parts from reference TRBV5-1 and TRBJ2-5): KAGVTQTPRYLIKTRGQQVTLSCSPISGHRSVSWYQQTPGQGLQFLFEYFSETQRNKGNFPGRFSGRQFSNSRSEMNVSTLELGDSALYLCASSRDRVKETQYFGPGTRLLVL.

This chain joins TRBV7-3 and TRBJ2-3, with a tentative D call TRBD1 (6 bases). V gave up 5 bases and J gave up 0 bases, with 15 bases separating them. Germline CDR1 is SGHTA and CDR2 is FQGTGA. This CDR3 has 16 residues. The CDR3 is CASSNIRDTSTDTQYF. CDR3 nucleotides: TGTGCCAGCAGCAACATTCGGGACACTAGCACAGATACGCAGTATTTT.

The V call is TRBV27, the J call TRBJ2-3, with D maybe TRBD1 (6 bases). The germline V gene encodes CDR1 MNHEY and CDR2 SMNVEV (reference sequence). CDR3 length: 16 amino acids. The V end was cut by 4 bases, the J end by 4 bases, with 18 bases between. The CDR3, as DNA: TGTGCCAGCAGTTCCCGAGGGCAGGGGTGGGCAGATACGCAGTATTTT. As protein: CASSSRGQGWADTQYF.

J is TRBJ1-2 and V is TRBV28; TRBD1 is a possible D gene (5 bases). Trimming removed 6 bases from V and 7 bases from J, with 24 bases in between. Per germline, CDR1 MDHEN and CDR2 SYDVKM. This CDR3 has 16 residues. The CDR3 sequence: CASSLGGEERGGGYTF. As DNA, the CDR3 is TGTGCCAGCAGCTTGGGGGGAGAAGAGCGTGGAGGTGGCTACACCTTC.

The chain employs TRBV2 and TRBJ1-1; the D is unclear. Germline V gene data show CDR1 as SNHLY and CDR2 as FYNNEI. The CDR3 has 14 amino acids. Trimming took 5 bases from V and 0 from J, leaving 10 bases between them. The CDR3 sequence is CASSPGRMNTEAFF. CDR3 sequence (DNA): TGTGCCAGCAGTCCGGGCAGGATGAACACTGAAGCTTTCTTT.

CDR3 DNA sequence: TGTGCCAGCAGCTTAGTCGGGCAGGGGGTGGATCAGCCCCAGCATTTT. It translates to CASSLVGQGVDQPQHF. This chain connects TRBV7-9 to TRBJ1-5; 7 bases map to TRBD1. Losses at the gene ends were 1 base for V and 5 bases for J; bases not matched to a gene: 8. The germline V gene has CDR1 SEHNR and CDR2 FQNEAQ (reference sequence). The CDR3 runs 16 residues.

The chain couples TRBV6-4 to TRBJ1-1; 8 nucleotides agree with TRBD1. Unmatched junction bases numbered 5, after V lost 6 bases and J lost 5 bases. CDR1 and CDR2 from the germline V gene are MRHNA and SNTAGT. The CDR3 covers 13 residues. The CDR3: CASSRTGTTEAFF. CDR3 sequence (DNA): TGTGCCAGCAGCAGGACAGGGACGACTGAAGCTTTCTTT.

The chain uses TRBV9 and TRBJ1-1; TRBD1 matches at 12 bases. V was pared by 0 bases and J by 6 bases, with 9 bases of the junction left unmatched. The CDR3 runs to 17 residues. Germline lookup yields CDR1 SGDLS and CDR2 YYNGEE. The CDR3 spells CASSVATGTGGHPEAFF. CDR3 coding DNA: TGTGCCAGCAGCGTAGCAACCGGGACAGGGGGCCACCCTGAAGCTTTCTTT.

This clone has only one observation. V and J are TRBV3-1 (or the pseudogene TRBV3-2) and TRBJ2-7; the D is unclear. The CDR3 consists of 14 residues. V lost 4 bases and J lost 2, with 12 bases in between. Germline V lookup: CDR1 LGHDT, CDR2 YNNKEL (reference sequence). The CDR3 DNA sequence: TGTGCCAGCAGCCCAAGTACACCGGCCTACGAGCAGTACTTC. Protein product: CASSPSTPAYEQYF.

The chain has TRBV25-1 and TRBJ2-5; tentatively, D is TRBD2 (6 bases). The CDR3 runs 15 residues. Trimming removed 4 bases from V and 1 base from J, with 13 bases in between. Per germline, CDR1 MGHDK and CDR2 SYGVNS. Here the CDR3 reads CASSGGSGPQETQYF. CDR3 bases: TGTGCCAGCAGTGGGGGTAGCGGTCCCCAAGAGACCCAGTACTTC.

A single count supports this clone. CDR3 residues: CASSLGFRGPRRVEQYF. The CDR3 DNA follows: TGTGCCAGCAGCTTAGGGTTCCGGGGACCGCGCAGAGTAGAGCAGTACTTC. The chain joins TRBV7-2 to TRBJ2-7, with D possibly called TRBD1 or TRBD2 (5 bases each). The germline gives CDR1 SGHTA, CDR2 FQGNSA. CDR3 length equals 17 residues. Trimming took 1 base from V and 7 from J, leaving 23 bases between them.

A single count supports this clone. The chain carries TRBV4-1 and TRBJ1-2; D gene ambiguous. Germline V gene lookup returns CDR1 MGHRA and CDR2 YSYEKL. The V end lost 1 base, the J end lost 8 bases, and 11 bases lay between the germline ends. This CDR3 has 13 amino acids. This CDR3 reads CASSQVLVGGYTF. CDR3 bases: TGCGCCAGCAGCCAAGTGTTAGTCGGGGGCTACACCTTC.

The chain uses TRBV14 and TRBJ2-1; 11 nucleotides match TRBD1. This CDR3 has 12 amino acids. Germline loops: CDR1 SGHDN, CDR2 FVKESK. Trimming took 5 bases from V and 16 from J; bases not matched to a gene: 7. The CDR3 spells CASSSGQGARFF. Here the CDR3 DNA reads TGTGCCAGCAGCTCCGGACAGGGGGCAAGATTCTTC.

The gene calls are TRBV5-4 and TRBJ2-3; TRBD1 matches 9 bases. The CDR3 runs to 15 residues. Germline assignment: CDR1 SGHNT and CDR2 YYREEE (reference sequence). The V and J ends lost 4 bases and 4 bases, in that order; junction bases with no gene match: 7. The chain's CDR3 is CASSRQGGVADTQYF. In nucleotides, the CDR3 is TGTGCCAGCAGCCGACAGGGGGGCGTCGCAGATACGCAGTATTTT. Variable domain in full (rest from reference TRBV5-4 and TRBJ2-3): ETGVTQSPTHLIKTRGQQVTLRCSSQSGHNTVSWYQQALGQGPQFIFQYYREEENGRGNFPPRFSGLQFPNYSSELNVNALELDDSALYLCASSRQGGVADTQYFGPGTRLTVL.

This clone came up a few times. The chain combines TRBV4-3 with TRBJ2-2, with 7 bases fitting TRBD1. Unmatched junction bases numbered 8, after V lost 0 bases and J lost 1 base. CDR1 is LGHNA, CDR2 YSLEER, per germline. The CDR3 runs 18 residues. The CDR3 sequence is CASSQEMGQFLNTGELFF. The CDR3 DNA is TGCGCCAGCAGCCAAGAGATGGGACAGTTTCTGAACACCGGGGAGCTGTTTTTT.

A few counts support this clone. The CDR3 sequence: CASSLTTGARGNEQFF. Here the CDR3 DNA reads TGTGCCAGCAGCTTAACGACGGGAGCCCGGGGCAATGAGCAGTTCTTC. This chain connects TRBV7-8 to TRBJ2-1; the D gene is possibly TRBD2 (6 bases). Trimming stripped 2 bases from V and 6 bases from J, with 17 bases between. CDR3 length: 16 residues. Germline assignment: CDR1 SGHVS and CDR2 FQNEAQ. The full variable domain, its missing parts supplied by reference TRBV7-8 and TRBJ2-1, is GAGVSQSPRYKVAKRGQDVALRCDPISGHVSLFWYQQALGQGPEFLTYFQNEAQLDKSGLPSDRFFAERPEGSVSTLKIQRTQQEDSAVYLCASSLTTGARGNEQFFGPGTRLTVL.

This rearrangement joins TRBV6-2 or TRBV6-3 to TRBJ2-7; 8 nucleotides agree with TRBD1. V lost 4 bases, J lost 0 bases, and 14 bases stayed unmatched. CDR3 length equals 18 residues. Germline V gene lookup returns CDR1 MNHEY and CDR2 SVGEGT. The CDR3 DNA is TGTGCCAGCAGTTCTCGTCCCGGGACAGGAATAAGCTCCTACGAGCAGTACTTC. Translated: CASSSRPGTGISSYEQYF.

This rearrangement joins TRBV7-9 to TRBJ1-1, with 7 bases that match TRBD1. Germline values: CDR1 SEHNR, CDR2 FQNEAQ (reference sequence). The CDR3 has 15 amino acids. V was pared by 5 bases and J by 3 bases, with 9 bases of the junction left unmatched. The CDR3 sequence: CASSPTGARYTEAFF. CDR3 in DNA: TGTGCCAGCAGCCCCACAGGGGCTCGATACACTGAAGCTTTCTTT. Together with reference TRBV7-9 and TRBJ1-1, the CDR3 gives the full variable domain: DTGVSQNPRHKITKRGQNVTFRCDPISEHNRLYWYRQTLGQGPEFLTYFQNEAQLEKSRLLSDRFSAERPKGSFSTLEIQRTEQGDSAMYLCASSPTGARYTEAFFGQGTRLTVV.

This clone was found a few times. The V gene is TRBV27, the J gene TRBJ1-5; D gene uncertain. CDR1 and CDR2 from the germline V gene are MNHEY and SMNVEV (reference sequence). With 6 bases removed from V and 5 bases from J, the gap between germline ends came to 11 bases. This CDR3 has 13 residues. In DNA form, the CDR3 reads TGTGCCAGCAGACCCCGACGTGATCAGCCCCAGCATTTT. Residues: CASRPRRDQPQHF.

V gene TRBV24-1 combines with J gene TRBJ2-3; a weak D match, TRBD1 (5 bases). Germline values: CDR1 KGHDR, CDR2 SFDVKD. There are 16 residues in the CDR3. The V and J ends lost 4 bases and 3 bases respectively, with 16 bases between them. The CDR3 sequence: CATSESTVKETDTQYF. CDR3 DNA: TGTGCCACCAGTGAATCGACAGTGAAGGAGACAGATACGCAGTATTTT.

The genes are TRBV3-1 (or the pseudogene TRBV3-2) and TRBJ1-2, with a possible D match to TRBD1 (6 bases). V shed 5 bases and J shed 3 bases, with 19 bases lying between them. CDR3 length: 16 amino acids. Germline V gene data show CDR1 as LGHDT and CDR2 as YNNKEL (reference sequence). CDR3 nucleotide sequence: TGTGCCAGCAGCGGACACTTGGGGGCGCGAGACTATGGCTACACCTTC. Its protein is CASSGHLGARDYGYTF.

CDR3 sequence reads: CASSQEAGAYEQYF. For the CDR3, the DNA is TGTGCCAGCAGCCAAGAAGCAGGAGCCTACGAGCAGTACTTC. The chain has TRBV3-1 (or the pseudogene TRBV3-2) and TRBJ2-7; D unclear. Germline CDR1 LGHDT, CDR2 YNNKEL (reference sequence). The CDR3 sequence is 14 residues long. Trimming left V 0 bases short and J 2 bases short, with 8 bases between.

This chain links TRBV18 with TRBJ2-6, with D unresolved. The germline V gene encodes CDR1 KGHSH and CDR2 LQKENI. The CDR3 runs 14 residues. With 3 bases removed from V and 4 bases from J, the gap between germline ends came to 7 bases. The DNA of the CDR3 is TGTGCCAGCTCACCTGACTCCGGGGCCAACGTCCTGACTTTC. Translation gives CASSPDSGANVLTF.

This clone was seen a single time. The DNA of the CDR3 is TGTGCCAGCAGCGTGCAGGGCCCCACAGATACGCAGTATTTT. Amino acids: CASSVQGPTDTQYF. The V gene is TRBV9, the J gene TRBJ2-3; D perhaps matches TRBD1 (5 bases). The CDR3 spans 14 residues. V was cut by 2 bases and J by 2 bases, with 9 bases left in between. Per germline, CDR1 SGDLS and CDR2 YYNGEE.

V and J are TRBV2 and TRBJ1-5, with D unclear. This CDR3 has 12 residues. Per germline, CDR1 SNHLY and CDR2 FYNNEI. Between the trimmed V and J ends, which lost 4 bases and 9 bases, there was a span of 10 bases. The DNA for the CDR3 is TGTGCCAGCAGTGTTGAGGGTGGGCCCCAGCATTTT. It is translated as CASSVEGGPQHF.

The chain links TRBV5-1 to TRBJ2-2, with D possibly TRBD2 on 7 matching bases. V lost 4 bases and J lost 4, with 14 bases in between. Germline V CDR1 and CDR2: SGHRS, YFSETQ. The CDR3 runs to 15 residues. The CDR3 spells CASSTGGRVTGELFF. CDR3 nucleotides: TGCGCCAGCAGCACGGGGGGCCGGGTCACCGGGGAGCTGTTTTTT.